The next 22 T cell receptor beta chains were all read from a single sample in a study of T cell responses to AZD1222 COVID-19 vaccine. Sequencing was performed with immunoSEQ multiplex PCR; in TCRdb, only in-frame clones are kept and a portion is missing. The sample consists of 200,000 or so clones, 80% to 90% of them appearing once. The input for sequencing was peripheral blood, taken on day 0 of MenACWY control vaccination. These receptors all come from an adult in good health.

The chain joins TRBV30 to TRBJ2-7; 7 bases line up with TRBD2. V trimming: 6 bases; J trimming: 6 bases; junction bases outside the gene matches: 17. This CDR3 has 15 amino acids. The germline V gene has CDR1 GTSNPN and CDR2 SVGIG (reference sequence). CDR3 nucleotide sequence: TGTGCCTGCGGGGTTGGCGGGAGTAGGGAGGGCGAGCAGTACTTC. It yields the protein CACGVGGSREGEQYF. The full variable domain, completed using reference TRBV30 and TRBJ2-7, is SQTIHQWPATLVQPVGSPLSLECTVEGTSNPNLYWYRQAAGRGLQLLFYSVGIGQISSEVPQNLSASRPQDRQFILSSKKLLLSDSGFYLCACGVGGSREGEQYFGPGTRLTVT.

V gene TRBV6-5 combines with J gene TRBJ2-2, with a possible D match to TRBD1 (5 bases). The V gene lost 7 bases and the J gene lost 5 bases, with 17 bases spanning the gap. Germline lookup yields CDR1 MNHEY and CDR2 SVGAGI. This CDR3 region has 15 residues. The CDR3 nucleotides are TGTGCCAGCACACTCGGTCAGGGTTGGACCGGGGAGCTGTTTTTT. This gives the protein CASTLGQGWTGELFF.

Only one count was recorded for this clone. J is TRBJ1-1 and V is TRBV12-5; D is undetermined. V lost 1 base to trimming and J lost 10 bases, with 10 bases between them. The germline V gene encodes CDR1 LGHNT and CDR2 FRNRAP. CDR3 length: 12 residues. CDR3 sequence: CASGLGEGSAFF. The CDR3 nucleotides read TGTGCTAGTGGTTTGGGGGAGGGATCAGCTTTCTTT.

This clone was seen a single time. The V gene is TRBV19, the J gene TRBJ1-2; a possible D gene is TRBD1 (5 bases). The CDR3 consists of 11 residues. Trimming took 10 bases from V and 7 from J, leaving 13 bases between them. CDR1 and CDR2 (germline): LNHDA, SQIVND (reference sequence). The CDR3 coding sequence is TGTGCCACCTCCCTTGGGGCTGGCTACACCTTC. Protein sequence: CATSLGAGYTF.

The chain links TRBV6-5 to TRBJ2-2; D gene uncertain. Germline CDR1 is MNHEY and CDR2 is SVGAGI. Trimming pared 3 bases from V and 8 bases from J, leaving 10 bases between. The CDR3 consists of 13 residues. CDR3 protein: CASSYQAWGELFF. The DNA of the CDR3 is TGTGCCAGCAGTTATCAAGCTTGGGGGGAGCTGTTTTTT.

This clone was recorded once. The rearrangement joins TRBV11-2 to TRBJ2-1, with 7 bases identical to TRBD1. Looked up from germline, CDR1 is SGHAT and CDR2 is FQNNGV. The CDR3 runs to 13 residues. V shed 5 bases and J 8 bases; nucleotides not matched to a gene: 6. CDR3 loop: CASSPDRADEQFF. The CDR3 nucleotides read TGTGCCAGCAGCCCCGACAGGGCCGATGAGCAGTTCTTC.

J is TRBJ2-3 and V is TRBV5-1; no reliable D call. Trimming shortened V by 4 bases and J by 5 bases, and 8 bases separated the two germline ends. The CDR3 extends over 12 amino acids. Germline V CDR1 and CDR2: SGHRS, YFSETQ. The chain's CDR3 is CASSHPQDTQYF. In DNA form, the CDR3 reads TGCGCCAGCAGCCACCCCCAAGATACGCAGTATTTT. Full variable domain (missing parts from reference TRBV5-1 and TRBJ2-3): KAGVTQTPRYLIKTRGQQVTLSCSPISGHRSVSWYQQTPGQGLQFLFEYFSETQRNKGNFPGRFSGRQFSNSRSEMNVSTLELGDSALYLCASSHPQDTQYFGPGTRLTVL.

The chain links TRBV29-1 to TRBJ2-3; D call uncertain. The V gene's germline CDR1 is SQVTM and CDR2 ANQGSEA. V lost 3 bases to trimming and J lost 2 bases, with 3 bases between them. This CDR3 contains 11 residues. DNA for the CDR3: TGCAGCGTTGACGTCACAGATACGCAGTATTTT. Its protein product is CSVDVTDTQYF.

The CDR3 DNA follows: TGTGCCAGCAGCTTACGGCAGCGGGGGGCAGGAAGGAATGAGCAGTTCTTC. It encodes CASSLRQRGAGRNEQFF. V gene TRBV7-2 combines with J gene TRBJ2-1, with 9 bases fitting TRBD2. Germline CDR1 reads SGHTA; CDR2 reads FQGNSA. Trimming took 2 bases from V and 7 from J; bases not matched to a gene: 12. This CDR3 is built from 17 residues. Complete variable domain (other parts from reference TRBV7-2 and TRBJ2-1): GAGVSQSPSNKVTEKGKDVELRCDPISGHTALYWYRQSLGQGLEFLIYFQGNSAPDKSGLPSDRFSAERTGGSVSTLTIQRTQQEDSAVYLCASSLRQRGAGRNEQFFGPGTRLTVL.

V gene TRBV30 combines with J gene TRBJ1-4; D is ambiguous. V lost 4 bases and J 3 bases, leaving 15 bases between the germline ends. Germline CDR1 is GTSNPN and CDR2 is SVGIG (reference sequence). CDR3 size: 15 residues. CDR3 coding DNA: TGTGCCTGGAATGACGGTCGGACGTCTAATGAAAAACTGTTTTTT. It encodes CAWNDGRTSNEKLFF.

This chain uses TRBV29-1 with TRBJ2-6; 12 bases are a match to TRBD1. The V gene's germline CDR1 is SQVTM and CDR2 ANQGSEA. The CDR3 loop spans 15 amino acids. V shed 6 bases and J 3 bases; nucleotides not matched to a gene: 3. CDR3 sequence: CSVGQGAGGANVLTF. The CDR3 region has the DNA TGCAGCGTGGGACAGGGGGCAGGTGGGGCCAACGTCCTGACTTTC.

The V and J genes are TRBV5-1 and TRBJ2-2; 7 bases match TRBD2. CDR3 length equals 14 residues. V dropped 7 bases and J dropped 5; count of bases not matched to a gene: 8. From germline, CDR1 is SGHRS and CDR2 YFSETQ. The CDR3 spells CASSVGAGTGELFF. In nucleotides, the CDR3 is TGCGCCAGCTCGGTAGGAGCGGGAACCGGGGAGCTGTTTTTT.

The chain is built from TRBV12-3 or TRBV12-4 and TRBJ2-5; D gene uncertain. The CDR3 length is 13 residues. V was pared by 6 bases and J by 5 bases, with 13 bases between. CDR3 in amino acids: CASSRPEGETQYF. The CDR3 coding sequence is TGTGCCAGCAGCAGACCGGAAGGCGAGACCCAGTACTTC.

V usage is TRBV5-8 and J usage is TRBJ1-1; 9 bases are a match to TRBD1. This CDR3 has 13 residues. The ends lost 7 bases at V and 2 bases at J; junction bases unmatched: 3. Germline V gene sequence: CDR1 SGHTS, CDR2 YDEGEE. CDR3 in DNA: TGTGCCAGCGGGACAGGGTTTAACACTGAAGCTTTCTTT. This sequence encodes CASGTGFNTEAFF.

The chain uses TRBV7-2 and TRBJ2-3; D perhaps matches TRBD1 (5 bases). Trimming took off 5 bases at V and 6 bases at J, with 15 bases between the two ends. This CDR3 comprises 14 residues. Germline V CDR1 and CDR2: SGHTA, FQGNSA. The CDR3 here is CASSDMGQEDTQYF. The CDR3 DNA follows: TGTGCCAGCAGCGACATGGGGCAGGAGGATACGCAGTATTTT.

V gene TRBV6-5 combines with J gene TRBJ1-6; no clear D gene. V gave up 11 bases and J gave up 8 bases, with 10 bases separating them. Germline lookup yields CDR1 MNHEY and CDR2 SVGAGI. There are 11 residues in the CDR3. CDR3 amino acids: CAVGEYSPLHF. The CDR3 bases are TGTGCCGTTGGGGAGTATTCACCCCTCCACTTT.

The rearrangement uses TRBV28 and TRBJ1-6; D remains unclear. From germline, CDR1 is MDHEN and CDR2 SYDVKM. Trimming removed 3 bases from V and 4 bases from J, with 13 bases in between. The CDR3 loop spans 16 amino acids. CDR3: CASSLRTSSYNSPLHF. DNA for the CDR3: TGTGCCAGCAGTTTGAGGACCTCTAGTTATAATTCACCCCTCCACTTT.

V gene TRBV9 combines with J gene TRBJ2-1; D remains unclear. The V and J ends lost 1 base and 2 bases respectively, with 16 bases between them. CDR3 size: 17 residues. The germline CDR1 and CDR2 sequences are SGDLS and YYNGEE. The CDR3 DNA follows: TGTGCCAGCAGCGTACGAGACCTCATTGGGACCTACAATGAGCAGTTCTTC. It codes for CASSVRDLIGTYNEQFF. The whole variable domain, filled in from reference TRBV9 and TRBJ2-1, reads DSGVTQTPKHLITATGQRVTLRCSPRSGDLSVYWYQQSLDQGLQFLIQYYNGEERAKGNILERFSAQQFPDLHSELNLSSLELGDSALYFCASSVRDLIGTYNEQFFGPGTRLTVL.

This CDR3 is CASSEDRAHGYTF. As DNA, the CDR3 is TGTGCCAGCAGTGAAGACAGGGCCCATGGCTACACCTTC. J is TRBJ1-2 and V is TRBV2; TRBD1 might be the D (6 bases). This CDR3 contains 13 residues. The V end lost 1 base, the J end lost 6 bases, and 9 bases lay between the germline ends. CDR1 and CDR2 from the germline V gene are SNHLY and FYNNEI.

This chain links TRBV18 with TRBJ2-7, with a tentative D call TRBD1 (6 bases). The germline V gene encodes CDR1 KGHSH and CDR2 LQKENI. The CDR3 runs 15 residues. The V end lost 4 bases, the J end lost 3 bases, and 16 bases lay between the germline ends. In nucleotides, the CDR3 is TGTGCCAGCTCACAAACAGGGATAACCGACTACGAGCAGTACTTC. Translated: CASSQTGITDYEQYF.

The chain recombines TRBV10-1 with TRBJ2-2; 10 bases are a match to TRBD1. The CDR3 has 14 amino acids. V lost 8 bases, J lost 3 bases, and 3 bases stayed unmatched. Germline V gene data show CDR1 as WNHNN and CDR2 as SYGVQD (reference sequence). The CDR3 spells CASPGQGYTGELFF. DNA for the CDR3: TGCGCCAGCCCGGGACAGGGGTACACCGGGGAGCTGTTTTTT.

This chain joins TRBV30 and TRBJ1-2, with TRBD1 matching over 9 bases. The germline V gene has CDR1 GTSNPN and CDR2 SVGIG (reference sequence). The CDR3 has 17 amino acids. V trimming: 2 bases; J trimming: 4 bases; junction bases outside the gene matches: 14. CDR3 in DNA: TGTGCCTGGAGTCCCGGGACAGGGCACAGATTGGGCTATGGCTACACCTTC. Amino acids: CAWSPGTGHRLGYGYTF.